A selection of T cell receptor beta chains follows, all from one sample in a study of blood T cell repertoires in COVID-19. The protocol was immunoSEQ multiplex PCR, while the TCRdb copy is restricted to in-frame clones and leaves out a portion. This sample yields roughly 36,000 clones, of which 75% to 90% are seen a single time; around 4.6% belongs to the top ten. Sequencing was carried out using peripheral blood. All receptors derive from a man aged 60-69 years with acute or convalescent COVID-19. The CDR3 runs from the conserved cysteine through the conserved F or W. The D gene is left open where the match is weak. Where a row states a size, it is once, few, many or the class of an expanded clone; other rows omit it.

>TRBJ1-2|.|.|TRBV7-8
CASSQQANYGYTF
TGTGCCAGCAGTCAACAGGCCAACTATGGCTACACCTTC
>TRBJ2-7|.|TRBD1|TRBV27
CASRGTGTGSKGQYF
TGTGCCAGCAGGGGGACCGGGACAGGGTCCAAAGGGCAGTACTTC
>TRBJ1-1|.|.|TRBV18
CASSSGTLYMNTEAFF
TGTGCCAGCTCAAGCGGGACACTGTACATGAACACTGAAGCTTTCTTT
>TRBJ2-7|few|TRBD1|TRBV18
CASSPYRGDEQYF
TGTGCCAGCTCACCGTACAGGGGAGACGAGCAGTACTTC
>TRBJ2-3|.|.|TRBV7-9
CASSVLSPDTQYF
TGTGCCAGCAGCGTCCTATCCCCAGATACGCAGTATTTT
>TRBJ1-6|.|.|TRBV6-5
CASSYFELDSPLHF
TGTGCCAGCAGTTACTTCGAGCTTGATTCACCCCTCCACTTT
>TRBJ1-6|.|TRBD1|TRBV19
CASRPQGVSDSPLHF
TGTGCCAGTAGACCCCAGGGGGTGTCGGATTCACCCCTCCACTTT
>TRBJ1-2|.|TRBD1|TRBV27
CASSSDSQGAYGYTF
TGTGCCAGCAGTTCAGACTCACAGGGGGCCTATGGCTACACCTTC
>TRBJ1-3|.|.|TRBV30
CAWSVLSPGNTIYF
TGTGCCTGGAGTGTACTGTCACCTGGAAACACCATATATTTT
>TRBJ1-2|once|.|TRBV28
CASSSTGALDYGYTF
TGTGCCAGCAGTTCGACAGGTGCTCTCGACTATGGCTACACCTTC
>TRBJ2-3|.|.|TRBV7-2
CASSLWGGGDTQYF
TGTGCCAGCAGCTTATGGGGGGGCGGTGATACGCAGTATTTT
>TRBJ2-4|.|.|TRBV7-8
CASSLGGAKNIQYF
TGTGCCAGCAGCTTAGGCGGAGCCAAAAACATTCAGTACTTC
>TRBJ2-7|.|.|TRBV3-1/TRBV3-2
CASSQKRTVGDEQYF
TGTGCCAGCAGCCAAAAGCGGACAGTGGGGGACGAGCAGTACTTC
>TRBJ2-1|.|.|TRBV7-2
CASSPPWEEQFF
TGTGCCAGCAGCCCCCCCTGGGAGGAGCAGTTCTTC
>TRBJ1-6|.|.|TRBV21-1
CASSKGALNSPLHF
TGTGCCAGCAGCAAAGGGGCGCTCAATTCACCCCTCCACTTT
>TRBJ2-1|.|TRBD2|TRBV24-1
CATSDRTSGGREQFF
TGTGCCACCAGTGACCGGACTAGCGGGGGGCGGGAGCAGTTCTTC
>TRBJ2-6|.|TRBD1|TRBV20-1
CSASRTGGSGANVLTF
TGCAGTGCTAGTAGGACAGGGGGCTCCGGGGCCAACGTCCTGACTTTC
>TRBJ2-5|.|TRBD1|TRBV2
CASGTGDAGWQETQYF
TGTGCCAGCGGGACAGGGGACGCTGGTTGGCAAGAGACCCAGTACTTC
>TRBJ2-5|.|.|TRBV7-8
CASSLGGRKETQYF
TGTGCCAGCAGCTTAGGGGGCAGGAAAGAGACCCAGTACTTC
>TRBJ1-1|.|.|TRBV3-1/TRBV3-2
CASSQSGNTEAFF
TGTGCCAGCAGCCAGTCAGGCAACACTGAAGCTTTCTTT
>TRBJ2-2|.|TRBD1|TRBV30
CACRQGASTGELFF
TGTGCCTGTCGACAGGGGGCATCAACCGGGGAGCTGTTTTTT
>TRBJ1-1|.|TRBD1|TRBV18
CASSATPGTGSFMNTEAFF
TGTGCCAGCTCAGCGACCCCCGGGACAGGGTCATTCATGAACACTGAAGCTTTCTTT
>TRBJ2-3|.|TRBD2|TRBV7-8
CASSLRTSGIGDTQYF
TGTGCCAGCAGCCTACGGACTAGCGGGATCGGAGATACGCAGTATTTT
>TRBJ1-4|.|.|TRBV15
CATSRVRGVKLFF
TGTGCCACCAGCAGAGTAAGGGGCGTGAAACTGTTTTTT
>TRBJ1-6|.|.|TRBV20-1
CSASGRYNSPLHF
TGCAGTGCTAGTGGCCGGTATAATTCACCCCTCCACTTT
>TRBJ2-7|.|.|TRBV18
CASSPSLAPSSYEQYF
TGTGCCAGCTCACCATCCCTAGCGCCGAGCTCCTACGAGCAGTACTTC
>TRBJ2-5|.|TRBD2|TRBV5-6
CASSQGLVETQYF
TGTGCCAGCAGCCAGGGACTAGTAGAGACCCAGTACTTC
>TRBJ1-1|.|.|TRBV19
CASSNTAGAEAFF
TGTGCCAGTAGTAACACGGCCGGGGCTGAAGCTTTCTTT
>TRBJ2-5|.|.|TRBV28
CASSFFQETQYF
TGTGCCAGCAGTTTCTTCCAAGAGACCCAGTACTTC
>TRBJ1-3|.|.|TRBV2
CASSSVSSGNTIYF
TGTGCCAGCAGCTCCGTGAGCTCTGGAAACACCATATATTTT
>TRBJ1-2|.|TRBD1|TRBV11-2
CASSHQGAGYTF
TGTGCCAGCAGTCATCAGGGGGCGGGCTACACCTTC
>TRBJ1-2|.|.|TRBV24-1
CATSDFSQNYGYTF
TGTGCCACCAGTGATTTTTCACAAAACTATGGCTACACCTTC
>TRBJ2-7|.|TRBD2|TRBV11-2
CASSSRGGGTYEQYF
TGTGCCAGCAGCTCCCGCGGGGGAGGTACCTACGAGCAGTACTTC
>TRBJ1-5|.|.|TRBV7-9
CASSLARQDSNQPQHF
TGTGCCAGCAGCTTAGCCCGACAGGATAGCAATCAGCCCCAGCATTTT
>TRBJ1-1|.|.|TRBV12-3/TRBV12-4
CASSGPQGAAFF
TGTGCCAGCAGTGGCCCTCAGGGTGCAGCTTTCTTT
>TRBJ2-7|.|TRBD1|TRBV19
CASSPPGTGVYEQYF
TGTGCCAGTAGTCCCCCCGGGACAGGGGTCTACGAGCAGTACTTC